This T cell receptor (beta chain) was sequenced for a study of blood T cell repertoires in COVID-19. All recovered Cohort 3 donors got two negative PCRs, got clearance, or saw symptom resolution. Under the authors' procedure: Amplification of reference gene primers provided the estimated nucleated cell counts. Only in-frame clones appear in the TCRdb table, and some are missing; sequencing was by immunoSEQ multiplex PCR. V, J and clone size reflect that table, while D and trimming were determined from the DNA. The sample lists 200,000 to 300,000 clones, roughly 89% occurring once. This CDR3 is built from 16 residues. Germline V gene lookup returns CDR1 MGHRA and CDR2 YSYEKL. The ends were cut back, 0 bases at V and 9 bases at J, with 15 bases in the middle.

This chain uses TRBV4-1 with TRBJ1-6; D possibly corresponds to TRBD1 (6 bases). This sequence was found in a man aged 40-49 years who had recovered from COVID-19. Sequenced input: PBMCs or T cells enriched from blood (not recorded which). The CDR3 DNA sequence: TGCGCCAGCAGCCAAGACGAGGACAGACTTATTTCACCCCTCCACTTT. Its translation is CASSQDEDRLISPLHF.